This TCR beta chain was retrieved from a study of monozygotic twins with inflammatory bowel disease. Study-wide results and limits: Lower sharing of clonotypes with other individuals was seen in IBD patients than in healthy twins. This was most marked in patients showing signs of disease activity. Among the T cells, different subtypes could not be distinguished.

Blood samples of 2 to 3 ml were drawn from every donor. The CDR3 is 16 residues long. CDR1 is ENHRY and CDR2 is SYGVKD in the germline V gene. Via template switching, UMIs carrying a 6-nucleotide sample barcode were introduced. TCRdb re-called the 5' RACE reads and gives one entry per CDR3 protein, without DNA. Its clone listing holds over 200,000 distinct CDR3 sequences. Details on this clonotype: Its target is not known.

This sequence was found in a human donor with ulcerative colitis or Crohn's disease, or a healthy co-twin of an affected twin (not recorded which). Sequenced sample: blood. The V gene is TRBV10-3, the J gene TRBJ2-2; TCRdb's assignment of TRBD1 cannot be checked, as there is no DNA. The chain's CDR3 is CAIKRGQGANTGELFF.